This entry lists 18 T cell receptor beta chains sequenced from one sample in a study of CD8+ T cells in alopecia areata. RNA extraction and reverse transcription yielded cDNA as sequencing template. This table comes from immunoSEQ multiplex PCR, and its TCRdb copy is limited to in-frame clones, with some not included. The top ten hold 16% of the sample, which has roughly 6,900 clones, 65% to 75% seen once. The sample's treatment: oral pan-JAK inhibitor, 5-10 mg twice daily. Peripheral blood, together with lesional scalp punch biopsies, was collected from alopecia areata patients. This specimen was skin, taken at week 4, from a patient treated with tofacitinib. These receptor sequences come from a human donor with alopecia areata.

The CDR3 loop reads CASSVGATGKRYEQYF. The CDR3 nucleotides read TGTGCCAGCAGCGTAGGGGCAACAGGGAAACGCTACGAGCAGTACTTC. The chain carries TRBV9 and TRBJ2-7, with D possibly TRBD1 on 6 matching bases. The CDR3 runs to 16 residues. V shed 0 bases and J shed 3 bases, with 16 bases lying between them. From germline, CDR1 is SGDLS and CDR2 YYNGEE. Full variable domain (rest looked up from reference TRBV9 and TRBJ2-7): DSGVTQTPKHLITATGQRVTLRCSPRSGDLSVYWYQQSLDQGLQFLIQYYNGEERAKGNILERFSAQQFPDLHSELNLSSLELGDSALYFCASSVGATGKRYEQYFGPGTRLTVT.

This clone qualifies as medium-sized. V gene TRBV7-3 combines with J gene TRBJ2-1, with TRBD2 matching over 7 bases. Germline V gives CDR1 SGHTA, CDR2 FQGTGA. The V gene end was trimmed by 4 bases and the J gene end by 10 bases; junction bases not matched to a gene: 16. The CDR3 extends over 16 amino acids. The CDR3 nucleotides are TGTGCCAGCAGCTCCACCCAGCTAGCGGCCTTTGGGGAGCAGTTCTTC. This codes for CASSSTQLAAFGEQFF.

V and J are TRBV6-1 and TRBJ2-3; 7 bases match TRBD2. The junction had 13 bases not matched to a gene; V was cut back by 4 bases and J by 6 bases. Germline V gene lookup returns CDR1 MNHNS and CDR2 SASEGT. The CDR3 length is 16 residues. The chain's CDR3 is CASSAPRGAGPDTQYF. CDR3 in DNA: TGTGCCAGCAGTGCCCCTCGGGGAGCGGGACCGGATACGCAGTATTTT.

The chain combines TRBV11-2 with TRBJ1-1; D perhaps matches TRBD1 (5 bases). The V and J ends lost 4 bases and 0 bases respectively, with 18 bases between them. The germline CDR1 and CDR2 sequences are SGHAT and FQNNGV. This CDR3 contains 17 residues. CDR3 nucleotides: TGTGCCAGCAGCTCCGACGTTGCAGAGGGACTGAACACTGAAGCTTTCTTT. Translated, it gives CASSSDVAEGLNTEAFF.

The chain links TRBV6-5 to TRBJ2-1; a weak D match, TRBD1 (5 bases). V dropped 6 bases and J dropped 0 bases, with 12 bases sitting between them. This CDR3 is 15 amino acids long. Germline CDR1 and CDR2: MNHEY and SVGAGI. DNA for the CDR3: TGTGCCAGCAGGTGGACAACAAGCTCCTACAATGAGCAGTTCTTC. This sequence encodes CASRWTTSSYNEQFF.

The chain uses TRBV6-1 and TRBJ2-1, with 7 bases that match TRBD2. The CDR3 is 17 residues long. The V gene end was trimmed by 1 base and the J gene end by 8 bases; junction bases not matched to a gene: 14. Germline CDR1 and CDR2: MNHNS and SASEGT. CDR3 DNA: TGTGCCAGCAGTGAAGGAGGTTGGCGGGGGACCTGGGATGAGCAGTTCTTC. Protein sequence: CASSEGGWRGTWDEQFF.

This chain uses TRBV5-4 with TRBJ2-7, with D perhaps matching TRBD1 (6 bases). V was trimmed by 4 bases and J by 5 bases, leaving 13 bases between them. Germline CDR1 SGHNT, CDR2 YYREEE (reference sequence). The CDR3 is 13 amino acids. For the CDR3, the DNA is TGTGCCAGCAGCGATACCCGGGACAACGAGCAGTACTTC. Its protein product is CASSDTRDNEQYF. The complete variable domain, with remaining parts taken from reference TRBV5-4 and TRBJ2-7, reads ETGVTQSPTHLIKTRGQQVTLRCSSQSGHNTVSWYQQALGQGPQFIFQYYREEENGRGNFPPRFSGLQFPNYSSELNVNALELDDSALYLCASSDTRDNEQYFGPGTRLTVT.

CDR3 nucleotide sequence: TGTGCCAGCTCCCCCAGGCGCCAAGAGACCCAGTACTTC. This codes for CASSPRRQETQYF. This chain uses TRBV18 with TRBJ2-5, with D hard to call. CDR1 is KGHSH and CDR2 is LQKENI in the germline V gene. Trimming pared 6 bases from V and 1 base from J, leaving 9 bases between. CDR3 length: 13 amino acids.

The chain uses TRBV23-1 and TRBJ2-7; possibly TRBD1 for D (7 bases). TRBV23-1 is filed as an ORF, its function uncertain. The CDR3 contains 12 residues. V gave up 8 bases and J gave up 4 bases, with 12 bases separating them. CDR3 protein: CASDPGGYEQYF. CDR3 DNA: TGCGCCAGCGACCCAGGGGGGTACGAGCAGTACTTC.

This clone occurred a few times. The rearrangement links TRBV5-4 to TRBJ2-5; tentative D call: TRBD2 (6 bases). Germline V CDR1 and CDR2: SGHNT, YYREEE (reference sequence). The CDR3 has 13 residues. V was pared by 2 bases and J by 8 bases, with 13 bases between. The DNA of the CDR3 is TGTGCCAGCAGCTTCCGGGAGTCAATTACCCAGTACTTC. Residues: CASSFRESITQYF.

This chain joins TRBV27 and TRBJ1-2; 11 bases align to TRBD1. J was trimmed by 5 bases and V by 5 bases; bases with no gene match: 13. The germline V gene encodes CDR1 MNHEY and CDR2 SMNVEV (reference sequence). This CDR3 contains 17 residues. For the CDR3, the DNA is TGTGCCAGCAGTCCCCGGACAGGGGGCGTCTTAAATTATGGCTACACCTTC. As protein: CASSPRTGGVLNYGYTF.

The chain combines TRBV14 with TRBJ2-7; TRBD1 agrees at 7 bases. The V segment lost 3 bases and the J segment 0 bases; nucleotides outside the gene matches: 14. Germline V lookup: CDR1 SGHDN, CDR2 FVKESK. The CDR3 runs 18 residues. The CDR3 sequence: CASSQHRDSRVPSYEQYF. DNA for the CDR3: TGTGCCAGCAGCCAGCATCGGGACAGTAGGGTGCCCTCCTACGAGCAGTACTTC.

Here the CDR3 reads CSVATGNTEAFF. In DNA, the CDR3 is TGCAGCGTGGCGACAGGGAACACTGAAGCTTTCTTT. The gene calls are TRBV29-1 and TRBJ1-1, with a tentative D call TRBD1 (6 bases). Trimming cost V 6 bases and J 1 base, with 9 bases left between them. Germline CDR1 is SQVTM and CDR2 is ANQGSEA. This CDR3 contains 12 residues.

Written as DNA, the CDR3 is TGCGCCAGCAGCCAAGCCGGGAGCTACGAGCAGTACTTC. Translated: CASSQAGSYEQYF. This rearrangement joins TRBV4-1 to TRBJ2-5; TRBD2 might be the D (6 bases). The DNA end is more similar to TRBJ2-7, so the J call may be wrong. This CDR3 has 13 amino acids. Per germline, CDR1 MGHRA and CDR2 YSYEKL.

This chain links TRBV11-3 with TRBJ2-1, with TRBD2 identical over 8 bases. Per the germline V gene, CDR1 is SGHNT and CDR2 is YENEEA. The V and J ends lost 1 base and 0 bases, in that order; junction bases with no gene match: 5. The CDR3 has 17 amino acids. CDR3 coding DNA: TGTGCCAGCAGCTTAGGGGTAGCGGGGACCTCCTACAATGAGCAGTTCTTC. Amino acid sequence: CASSLGVAGTSYNEQFF.

The gene calls are TRBV6-4 and TRBJ2-2, with D perhaps assigned TRBD1 or TRBD2 (5 bases each). Per germline, CDR1 MRHNA and CDR2 SNTAGT. This CDR3 region has 14 residues. The V end lost 2 bases, the J end lost 3 bases, and 7 bases lay between the germline ends. This chain's CDR3 is CASSDGGDTGELFF. The DNA of the CDR3 is TGTGCCAGCAGTGACGGGGGAGACACCGGGGAGCTGTTTTTT.

J is TRBJ2-2 and V is TRBV6-6; unclear D gene. From germline, CDR1 is MNHNY and CDR2 SVGAGI (reference sequence). The V and J ends lost 11 bases and 0 bases respectively, with 7 bases between them. The CDR3 is 12 amino acids. The CDR3 region has the DNA TGTGCCCTCGCGGCGAACACCGGGGAGCTGTTTTTT. This sequence encodes CALAANTGELFF.

This sequence joins TRBV29-1 and TRBJ2-7; tentatively, D is TRBD1 (6 bases). The length of the CDR3 is 15 residues. Per germline, CDR1 SQVTM and CDR2 ANQGSEA. V lost 3 bases and J 2 bases, leaving 17 bases between the germline ends. The CDR3 DNA reads TGCAGCGTTGACGGAGATGGCAGGGGACCCTACGAGCAGTACTTC. Translated: CSVDGDGRGPYEQYF.